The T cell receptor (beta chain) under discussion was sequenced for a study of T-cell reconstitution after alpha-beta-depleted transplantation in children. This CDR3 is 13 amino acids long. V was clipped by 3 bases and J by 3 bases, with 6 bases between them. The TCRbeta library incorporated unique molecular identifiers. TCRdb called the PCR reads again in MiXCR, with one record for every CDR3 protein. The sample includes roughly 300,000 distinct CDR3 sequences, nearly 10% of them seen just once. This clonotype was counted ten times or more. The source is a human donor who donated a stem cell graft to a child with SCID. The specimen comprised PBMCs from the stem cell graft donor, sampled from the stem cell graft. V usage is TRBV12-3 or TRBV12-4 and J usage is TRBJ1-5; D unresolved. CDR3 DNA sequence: TGTGCCAGCAGTTTTGCGGACAATCAGCCCCAGCATTTT. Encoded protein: CASSFADNQPQHF.